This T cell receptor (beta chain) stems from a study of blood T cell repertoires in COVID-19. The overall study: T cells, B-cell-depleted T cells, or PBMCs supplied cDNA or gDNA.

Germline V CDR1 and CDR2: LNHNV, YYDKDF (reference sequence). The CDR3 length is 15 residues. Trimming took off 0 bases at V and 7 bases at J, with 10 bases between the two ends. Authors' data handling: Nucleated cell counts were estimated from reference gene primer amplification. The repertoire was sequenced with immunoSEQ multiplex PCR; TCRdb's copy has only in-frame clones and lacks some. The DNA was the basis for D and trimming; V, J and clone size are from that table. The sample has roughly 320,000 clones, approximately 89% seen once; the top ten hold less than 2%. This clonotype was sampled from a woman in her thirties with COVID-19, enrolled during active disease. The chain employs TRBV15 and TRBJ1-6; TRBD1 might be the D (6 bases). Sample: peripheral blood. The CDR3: CATSRERQENSPLHF. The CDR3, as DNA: TGTGCCACCAGCAGAGAGAGACAGGAGAATTCACCCCTCCACTTT.